This T cell receptor beta chain was recovered during a study of CD8 T cells in Susac syndrome. Looked up from germline, CDR1 is SGHDT and CDR2 is YYEEEE. J was trimmed by 0 bases and V by 4 bases; bases with no gene match: 9. This CDR3 comprises 18 residues. Random hexamers served to reverse transcribe roughly 0.45 to 1 ug RNA. MiXCR was run by TCRdb on the immunoSEQ multiplex PCR reads, yielding one entry per CDR3 protein. The sample shows approximately 300,000 distinct CDR3 sequences, around nine tenths of them seen only once. The receptor was derived from a human donor with multiple sclerosis. V gene TRBV5-6 combines with J gene TRBJ2-3, with 12 bases identical to TRBD2. Material: CD8+ T cells from PBMCs. In DNA, the CDR3 is TGTGCCAGCAGCATAACTAGCGGGGGGCCCACTAGCACAGATACGCAGTATTTT. Protein sequence: CASSITSGGPTSTDTQYF.